The 4 T cell receptor beta chains below were found in one sample sequenced in a study of cytomegalovirus exposure and HLA in healthy donors. The assay was immunoSEQ multiplex PCR, and TCRdb's table has in-frame clones only and misses some. Among hundreds of thousands of clones listed, roughly 88% were seen once. The sequencing sample was made of PBMCs. Receptor source: a woman under 30 in good health and CMV-seronegative.

This clone was seen only once. The chain combines TRBV5-1 with TRBJ2-1; 15 positions agree with TRBD2. Germline V gene data show CDR1 as SGHRS and CDR2 as YFSETQ. The junction had 7 bases not matched to a gene; V was cut back by 3 bases and J by 3 bases. The CDR3 spans 18 residues. The CDR3: CASSSGTSGGKVYNEQFF. The DNA for the CDR3 is TGCGCCAGCAGCTCCGGGACTAGCGGGGGGAAGGTCTACAATGAGCAGTTCTTC.

This sequence joins TRBV10-3 and TRBJ1-2, with D possibly TRBD1 on 5 matching bases. V was trimmed by 2 bases and J by 3 bases, leaving 10 bases between them. Per germline, CDR1 ENHRY and CDR2 SYGVKD. This CDR3 region has 14 residues. CDR3: CAISEPGKDYGYTF. The CDR3 DNA reads TGTGCCATCAGTGAGCCAGGGAAAGACTATGGCTACACCTTC.

The chain employs TRBV4-1 and TRBJ2-1; D uncertain. CDR1 is MGHRA and CDR2 is YSYEKL in the germline V gene. CDR3 length: 17 amino acids. With 3 bases removed from V and 6 bases from J, the gap between germline ends came to 21 bases. The CDR3 reads CASSHRPPGGLVNEQFF. CDR3 sequence (DNA): TGCGCCAGCAGCCATAGACCCCCCGGCGGATTGGTCAATGAGCAGTTCTTC.

The V call is TRBV6-5, the J call TRBJ1-5, with 10 bases matching TRBD1. V dropped 4 bases and J dropped 3; count of bases not matched to a gene: 6. The CDR3 has 16 residues. Germline V gene lookup returns CDR1 MNHEY and CDR2 SVGAGI. In DNA form, the CDR3 reads TGTGCCAGCAGTTCCCGGACAGGGGGAAACAATCAGCCCCAGCATTTT. Amino acids: CASSSRTGGNNQPQHF.